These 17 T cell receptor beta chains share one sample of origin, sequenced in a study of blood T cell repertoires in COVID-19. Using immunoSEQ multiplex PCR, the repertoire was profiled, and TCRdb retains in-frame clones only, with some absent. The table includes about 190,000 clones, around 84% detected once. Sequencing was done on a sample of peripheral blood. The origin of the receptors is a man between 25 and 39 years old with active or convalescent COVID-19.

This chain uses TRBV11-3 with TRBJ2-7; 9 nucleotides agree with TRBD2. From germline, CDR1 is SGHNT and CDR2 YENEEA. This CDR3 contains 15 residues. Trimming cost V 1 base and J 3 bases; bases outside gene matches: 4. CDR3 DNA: TGTGCCAGCAGCTTAGGTAGCGGGGGTATCTACGAGCAGTACTTC. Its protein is CASSLGSGGIYEQYF.

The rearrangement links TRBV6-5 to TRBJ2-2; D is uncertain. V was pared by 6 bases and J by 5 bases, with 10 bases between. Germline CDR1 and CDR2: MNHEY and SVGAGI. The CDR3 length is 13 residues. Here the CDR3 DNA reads TGTGCCAGCAGGGAGAGTCTAACCGGGGAGCTGTTTTTT. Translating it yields CASRESLTGELFF.

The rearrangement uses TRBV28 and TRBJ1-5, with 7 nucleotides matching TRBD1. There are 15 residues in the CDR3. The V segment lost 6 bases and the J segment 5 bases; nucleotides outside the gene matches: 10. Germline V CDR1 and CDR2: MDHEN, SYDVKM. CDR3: CASRAQGVGYQPQHF. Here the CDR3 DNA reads TGTGCCAGCAGGGCGCAGGGGGTAGGCTATCAGCCCCAGCATTTT.

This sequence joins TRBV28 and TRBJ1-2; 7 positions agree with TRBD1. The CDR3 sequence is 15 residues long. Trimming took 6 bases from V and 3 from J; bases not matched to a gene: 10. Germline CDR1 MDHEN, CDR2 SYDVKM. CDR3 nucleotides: TGTGCCAGCAGATCCCAGGGGGAAGGAGACTATGGCTACACCTTC. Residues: CASRSQGEGDYGYTF.

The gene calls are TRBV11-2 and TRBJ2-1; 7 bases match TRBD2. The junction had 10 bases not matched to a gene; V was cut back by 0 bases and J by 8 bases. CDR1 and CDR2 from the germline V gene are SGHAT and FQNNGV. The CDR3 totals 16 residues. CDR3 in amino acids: CASSLDGGRSPDEQFF. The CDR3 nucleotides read TGTGCCAGCAGCTTAGATGGCGGGAGATCCCCTGATGAGCAGTTCTTC.

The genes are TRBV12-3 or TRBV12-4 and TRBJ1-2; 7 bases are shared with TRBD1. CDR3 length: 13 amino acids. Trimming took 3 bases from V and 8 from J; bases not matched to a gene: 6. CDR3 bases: TGTGCCAGCAGTTTGGAGGGGGCGAAGGGCTACACCTTC. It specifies CASSLEGAKGYTF.

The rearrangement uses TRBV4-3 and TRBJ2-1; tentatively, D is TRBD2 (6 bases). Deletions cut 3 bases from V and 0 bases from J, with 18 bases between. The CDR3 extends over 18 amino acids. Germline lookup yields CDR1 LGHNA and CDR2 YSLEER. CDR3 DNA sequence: TGCGCCAGCAGCCACTCCAGCCTGGTCGGGAGCTCCTACAATGAGCAGTTCTTC. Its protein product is CASSHSSLVGSSYNEQFF.

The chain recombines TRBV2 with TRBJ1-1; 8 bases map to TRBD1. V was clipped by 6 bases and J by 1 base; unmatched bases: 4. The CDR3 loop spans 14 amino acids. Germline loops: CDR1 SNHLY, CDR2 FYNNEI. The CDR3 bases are TGTGCCAGCAGCCAACAGGGGGGGAACACTGAAGCTTTCTTT. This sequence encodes CASSQQGGNTEAFF.

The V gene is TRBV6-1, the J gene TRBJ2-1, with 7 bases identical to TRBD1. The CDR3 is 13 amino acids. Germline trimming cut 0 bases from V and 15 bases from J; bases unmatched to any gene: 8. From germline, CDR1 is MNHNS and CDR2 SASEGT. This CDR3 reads CASSEAVGTVGFF. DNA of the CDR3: TGTGCCAGCAGTGAAGCGGTAGGGACAGTGGGGTTCTTC.

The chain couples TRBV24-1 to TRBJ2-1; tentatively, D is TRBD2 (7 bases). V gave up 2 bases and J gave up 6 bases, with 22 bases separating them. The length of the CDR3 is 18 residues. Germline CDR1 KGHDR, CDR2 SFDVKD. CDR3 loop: CATSDSGVGGEQGNEQFF. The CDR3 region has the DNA TGTGCCACCAGTGATTCGGGGGTAGGGGGGGAGCAGGGCAATGAGCAGTTCTTC.

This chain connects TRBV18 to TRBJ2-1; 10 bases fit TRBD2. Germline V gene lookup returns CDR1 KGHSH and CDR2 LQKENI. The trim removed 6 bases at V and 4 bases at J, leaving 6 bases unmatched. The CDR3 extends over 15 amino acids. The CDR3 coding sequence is TGTGCCAGCTCGCCCGGGACTAGCGATTACAATGAGCAGTTCTTC. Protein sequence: CASSPGTSDYNEQFF. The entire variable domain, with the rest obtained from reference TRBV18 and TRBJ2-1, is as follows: NAGVMQNPRHLVRRRGQEARLRCSPMKGHSHVYWYRQLPEEGLKFMVYLQKENIIDESGMPKERFSAEFPKEGPSILRIQQVVRGDSAAYFCASSPGTSDYNEQFFGPGTRLTVL.

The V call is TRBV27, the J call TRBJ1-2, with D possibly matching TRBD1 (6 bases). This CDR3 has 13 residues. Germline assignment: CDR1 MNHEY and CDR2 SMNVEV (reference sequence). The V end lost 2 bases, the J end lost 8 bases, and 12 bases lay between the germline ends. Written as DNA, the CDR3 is TGTGCCAGCAGTTTAGGGGGGGCGGGGGGCTACACCTTC. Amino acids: CASSLGGAGGYTF.

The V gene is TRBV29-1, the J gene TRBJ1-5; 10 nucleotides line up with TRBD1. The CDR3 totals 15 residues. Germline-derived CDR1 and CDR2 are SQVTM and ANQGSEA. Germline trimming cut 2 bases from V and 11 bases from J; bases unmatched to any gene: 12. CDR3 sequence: CSVENSDRGARSQHF. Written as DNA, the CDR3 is TGCAGCGTTGAAAACTCGGACAGGGGGGCTCGGTCCCAGCATTTT.

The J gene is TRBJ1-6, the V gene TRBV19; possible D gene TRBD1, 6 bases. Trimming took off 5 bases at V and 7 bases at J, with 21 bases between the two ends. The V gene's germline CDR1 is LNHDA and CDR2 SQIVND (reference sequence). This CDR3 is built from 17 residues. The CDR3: CASSAGQTFWGNSPLHF. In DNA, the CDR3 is TGTGCCAGTAGTGCCGGACAGACTTTCTGGGGGAATTCACCCCTCCACTTT.

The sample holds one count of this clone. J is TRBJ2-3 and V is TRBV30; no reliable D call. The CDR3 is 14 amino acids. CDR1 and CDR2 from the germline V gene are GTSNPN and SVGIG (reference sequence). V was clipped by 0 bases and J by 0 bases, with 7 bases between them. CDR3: CAWSVGRSTDTQYF. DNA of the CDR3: TGTGCCTGGAGTGTCGGCAGGAGCACAGATACGCAGTATTTT.

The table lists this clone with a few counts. The DNA for the CDR3 is TGTGCTTCCATTGGCCGCTCGAACACCGGGGAGCTGTTTTTT. Protein sequence: CASIGRSNTGELFF. This chain links TRBV30 with TRBJ2-2; D not certain. CDR1 and CDR2 (germline): GTSNPN, SVGIG (reference sequence). The CDR3 spans 14 residues.

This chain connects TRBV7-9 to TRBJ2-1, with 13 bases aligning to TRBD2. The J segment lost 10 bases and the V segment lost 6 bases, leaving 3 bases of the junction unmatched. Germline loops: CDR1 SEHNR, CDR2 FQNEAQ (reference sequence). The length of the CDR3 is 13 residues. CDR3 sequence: CASRRTSGGEQFF. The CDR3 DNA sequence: TGTGCCAGCAGAAGGACTAGCGGGGGCGAGCAGTTCTTC.